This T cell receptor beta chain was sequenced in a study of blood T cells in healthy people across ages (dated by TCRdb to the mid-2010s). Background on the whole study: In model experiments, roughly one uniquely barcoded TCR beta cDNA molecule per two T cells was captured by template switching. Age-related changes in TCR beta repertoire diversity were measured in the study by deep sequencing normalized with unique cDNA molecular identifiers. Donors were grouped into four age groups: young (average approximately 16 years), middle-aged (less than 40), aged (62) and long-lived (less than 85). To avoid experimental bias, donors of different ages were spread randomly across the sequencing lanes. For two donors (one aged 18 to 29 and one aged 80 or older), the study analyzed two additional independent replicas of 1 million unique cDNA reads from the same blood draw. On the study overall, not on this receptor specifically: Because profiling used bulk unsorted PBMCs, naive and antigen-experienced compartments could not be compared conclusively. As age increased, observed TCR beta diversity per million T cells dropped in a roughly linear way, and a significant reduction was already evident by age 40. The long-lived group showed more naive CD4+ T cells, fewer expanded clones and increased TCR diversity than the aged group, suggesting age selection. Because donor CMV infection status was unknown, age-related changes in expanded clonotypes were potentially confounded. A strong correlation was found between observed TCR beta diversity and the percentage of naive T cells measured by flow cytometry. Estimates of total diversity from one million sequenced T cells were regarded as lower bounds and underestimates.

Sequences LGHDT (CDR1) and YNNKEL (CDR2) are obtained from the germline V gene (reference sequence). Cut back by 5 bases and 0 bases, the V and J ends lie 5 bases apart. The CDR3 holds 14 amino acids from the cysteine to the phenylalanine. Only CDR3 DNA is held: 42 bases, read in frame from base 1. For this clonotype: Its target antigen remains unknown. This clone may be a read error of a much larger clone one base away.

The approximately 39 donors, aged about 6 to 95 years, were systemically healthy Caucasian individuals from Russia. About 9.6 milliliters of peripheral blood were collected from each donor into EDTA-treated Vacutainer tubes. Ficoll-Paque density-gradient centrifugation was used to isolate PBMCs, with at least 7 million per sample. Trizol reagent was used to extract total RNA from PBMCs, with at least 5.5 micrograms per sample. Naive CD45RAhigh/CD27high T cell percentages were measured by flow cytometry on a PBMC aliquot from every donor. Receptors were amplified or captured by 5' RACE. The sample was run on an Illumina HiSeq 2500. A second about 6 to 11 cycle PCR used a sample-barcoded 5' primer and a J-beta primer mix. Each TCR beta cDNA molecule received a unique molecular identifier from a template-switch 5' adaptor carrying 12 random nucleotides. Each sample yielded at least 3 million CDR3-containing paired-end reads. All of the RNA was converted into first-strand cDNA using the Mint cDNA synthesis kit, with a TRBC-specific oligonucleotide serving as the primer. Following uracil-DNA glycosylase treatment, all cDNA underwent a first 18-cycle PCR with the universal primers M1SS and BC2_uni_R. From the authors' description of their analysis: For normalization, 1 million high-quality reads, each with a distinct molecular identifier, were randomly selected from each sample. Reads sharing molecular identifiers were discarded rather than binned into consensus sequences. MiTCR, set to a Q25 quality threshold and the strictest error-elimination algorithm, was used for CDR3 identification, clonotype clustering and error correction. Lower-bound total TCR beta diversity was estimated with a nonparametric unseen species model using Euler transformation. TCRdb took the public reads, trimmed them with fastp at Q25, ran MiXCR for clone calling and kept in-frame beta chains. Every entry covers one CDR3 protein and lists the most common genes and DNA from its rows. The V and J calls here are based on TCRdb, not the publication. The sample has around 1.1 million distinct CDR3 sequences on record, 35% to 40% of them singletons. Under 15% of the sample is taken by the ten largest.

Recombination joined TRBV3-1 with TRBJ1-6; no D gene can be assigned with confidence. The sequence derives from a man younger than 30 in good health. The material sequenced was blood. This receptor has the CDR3 CASSEISYNSPLHF. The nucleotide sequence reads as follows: TGTGCCAGCAGCGAGATCTCCTATAATTCACCCCTCCACTTT.